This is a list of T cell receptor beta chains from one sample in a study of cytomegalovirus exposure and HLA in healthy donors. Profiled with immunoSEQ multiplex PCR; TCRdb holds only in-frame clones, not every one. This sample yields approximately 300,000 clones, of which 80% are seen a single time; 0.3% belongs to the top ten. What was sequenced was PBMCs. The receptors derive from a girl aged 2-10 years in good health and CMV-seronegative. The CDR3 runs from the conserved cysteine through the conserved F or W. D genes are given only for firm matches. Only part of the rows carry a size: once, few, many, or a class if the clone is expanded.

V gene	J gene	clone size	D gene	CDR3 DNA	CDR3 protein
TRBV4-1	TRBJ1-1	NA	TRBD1	TGCGCCAGCAGCCAACCAGGGGGGAGGAACACTGAAGCTTTCTTT	CASSQPGGRNTEAFF
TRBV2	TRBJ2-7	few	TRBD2	TGTGCCAGCAGTGAAGTCGGGCAGACTAGCGGATCCTACGAGCAGTACTTC	CASSEVGQTSGSYEQYF
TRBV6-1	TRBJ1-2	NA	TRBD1	TGTGCCAGCAGTGCCCGACAGGGGCAAGCTAACTATGGCTACACCTTC	CASSARQGQANYGYTF
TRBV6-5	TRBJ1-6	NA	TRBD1	TGTGCCAGCAGTTACTCGATGGACAGGGATTCACCCCTCCACTTT	CASSYSMDRDSPLHF
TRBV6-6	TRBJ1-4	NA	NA	TGTGCCAGCAGTCGCCGCGGGGGGAATGAAAAACTGTTTTTT	CASSRRGGNEKLFF
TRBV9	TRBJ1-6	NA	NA	TGTGCCAGCAGCGTAGGGTCCGCTGGACAGAATTCACCCCTCCACTTT	CASSVGSAGQNSPLHF
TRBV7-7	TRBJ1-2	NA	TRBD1	TGTGCCAGCAGCTTAAGGCCAGGGGGCCTTGGCTACACCTTC	CASSLRPGGLGYTF
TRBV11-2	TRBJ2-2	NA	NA	TGTGCCACCCGACCAACAGGGACCGGGGAGCTGTTTTTT	CATRPTGTGELFF
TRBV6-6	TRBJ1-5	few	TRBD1	TGTGCCAGCAGTTCCCGGGACAGGATCAATCAGCCCCAGCATTTT	CASSSRDRINQPQHF
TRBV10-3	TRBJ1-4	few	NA	TGTGCCGCTGGGGCGGAAAAACTGTTTTTT	CAAGAEKLFF
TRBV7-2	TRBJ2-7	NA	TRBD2	TGTGCCAGCAGCTTAGGGCTAGCGGGGGGATACGAGCAGTACTTC	CASSLGLAGGYEQYF
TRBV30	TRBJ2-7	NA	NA	TGTGCCTGGAGTTTACAGGGATTTAACGAGCAGTACTTC	CAWSLQGFNEQYF
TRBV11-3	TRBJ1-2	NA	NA	TGTGCCAGCAGCTTAGGTTGTCAGCCGGGTGGCTACACCTTC	CASSLGCQPGGYTF
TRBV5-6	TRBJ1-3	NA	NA	TGTGCCAGCAGCCTACGTCGGCCAGGGGCTGGAAACACCATATATTTT	CASSLRRPGAGNTIYF
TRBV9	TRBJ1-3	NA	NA	TGTGCCAGCAGCGTAGCCCCGGGAAGCTCTGGAAACACCATATATTTT	CASSVAPGSSGNTIYF
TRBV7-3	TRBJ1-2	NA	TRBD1	TGTGCCAGCAGCTTAACGGGACAGTCGGCGATGGAGGGCTACACCTTC	CASSLTGQSAMEGYTF
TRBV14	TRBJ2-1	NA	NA	TGTGCCAGCAGCCAAGTACGACTGAGGAATGAGCAGTTCTTC	CASSQVRLRNEQFF
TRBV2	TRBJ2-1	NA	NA	TGTGCCAGCAGTGAGCTCTCAGGGGTCAATGAGCAGTTCTTC	CASSELSGVNEQFF
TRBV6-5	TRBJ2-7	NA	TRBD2	TGTGCCAGCAGTTACTCCGTAGCGGGGGGGATCTACGAGCAGTACTTC	CASSYSVAGGIYEQYF
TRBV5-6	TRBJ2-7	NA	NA	TGTGCCAGCAGCTCAGCCTACGAGCAGTACTTC	CASSSAYEQYF
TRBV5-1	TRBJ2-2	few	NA	TGCGCCAGCGTTGATATGGAGTCTGACAGGTTTTCGCTGTTTTTT	CASVDMESDRFSLFF
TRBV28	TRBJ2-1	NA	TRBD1	TGTGCCAGCAGGAACCGGGACAGGTCCTACAATGAGCAGTTCTTC	CASRNRDRSYNEQFF
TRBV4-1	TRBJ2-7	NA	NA	TGCGCCAGCAGCCGAGTAGGGGACTACGAGCAGTACTTC	CASSRVGDYEQYF
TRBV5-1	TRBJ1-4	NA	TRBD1	TGCGCCAGCAGCTCTCAGGGACAGAGACCCTCAACTAATGAAAAACTGTTTTTT	CASSSQGQRPSTNEKLFF
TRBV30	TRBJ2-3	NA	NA	TGTGCCTGGAGTGTACAGGCGGATACGCAGTATTTT	CAWSVQADTQYF
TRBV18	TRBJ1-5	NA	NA	TGTGCCAGCTCAGTCGCGCGGGCTCAGCCCCAGCATTTT	CASSVARAQPQHF
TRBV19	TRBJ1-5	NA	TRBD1	TGTGCCAGTAGTACCCTCGGGACAGCCACCGGTCAGCCCCAGCATTTT	CASSTLGTATGQPQHF
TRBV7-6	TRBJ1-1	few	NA	TGTGCCAGCAGCTTGGGCGCAGGCTTCAGGACTGAAGCTTTCTTT	CASSLGAGFRTEAFF
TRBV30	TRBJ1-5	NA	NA	TGTGCCTGGAGTGCGCACAGGAGCAATCAGCCCCAGCATTTT	CAWSAHRSNQPQHF
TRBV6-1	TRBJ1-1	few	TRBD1	TGTGCCCACAGGGGGGAAGGGAACACTGAAGCTTTCTTT	CAHRGEGNTEAFF
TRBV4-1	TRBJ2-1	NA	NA	TGCGCCAGCAGCCCCCAATTCTCGCAGCGGAGACTCTACAATGAGCAGTTCTTC	CASSPQFSQRRLYNEQFF
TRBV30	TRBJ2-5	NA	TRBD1	TGTGCCTGGAGTACAGGGGGGGAGACCCAGTACTTC	CAWSTGGETQYF
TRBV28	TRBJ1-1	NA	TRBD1	TGTGCCAGCAGTGGGACAGGGGAGATCACTGAAGCTTTCTTT	CASSGTGEITEAFF
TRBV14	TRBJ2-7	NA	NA	TGTGCCAGCAGCCAAGATCTTTTAACAGGGAAGACCTACGAGCAGTACTTC	CASSQDLLTGKTYEQYF
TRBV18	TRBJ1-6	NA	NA	TGTGCCAGCTCACCGACCCGGGGGGAAGGGGATTCACCCCTCCACTTT	CASSPTRGEGDSPLHF
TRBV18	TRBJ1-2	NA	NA	TGTGCCAGCTCACCCCTCCCCCAGTCACCGAACTATGGCTACACCTTC	CASSPLPQSPNYGYTF
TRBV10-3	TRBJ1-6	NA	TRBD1	TGTGCCATCAGTGAGTGGGACAGGGTTGATTCACCCCTCCACTTT	CAISEWDRVDSPLHF
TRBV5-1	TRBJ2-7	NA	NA	TGCGCCAGCAGCTTAGGGGCAGGCCTGGCCTACGAGCAGTACTTC	CASSLGAGLAYEQYF
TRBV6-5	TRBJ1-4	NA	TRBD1	TGTGCCAGCAGTTACTCAAGGACAGGGTCTCGGGAAAAACTGTTTTTT	CASSYSRTGSREKLFF
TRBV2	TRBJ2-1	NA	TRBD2	TGTGCCAGCAGTCACCCGGGACTAGCGACGGCCAATGAGCAGTTCTTC	CASSHPGLATANEQFF
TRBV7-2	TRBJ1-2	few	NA	TGTGCCAGCAGCTTAATTAGCCAATCGCTGGACTATGGCTACACCTTC	CASSLISQSLDYGYTF
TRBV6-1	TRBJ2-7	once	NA	TGTGCCAGCAGTGAACGGACACACTACGAGCAGTACTTC	CASSERTHYEQYF